This TCR beta chain was recorded in a study of cytomegalovirus exposure and HLA in healthy donors. Background on the study: Of 300 to 500 genotyped donors, 65% to 85% clustered with self-reported Caucasian donors.

In its sample, this clone was seen once. Its antigen is not known. Study-wide findings and caveats: It was approximately 170 TCR beta chains that were listed as cytomegalovirus-associated. A later analysis found that most CMV-associated TCR beta chains appeared HLA-restricted. What was likely a sequencing artifact was a cluster of highly shared sequence variants.

The J segment lost 7 bases and the V segment lost 2 bases, leaving 9 bases of the junction unmatched. The germline CDR1 and CDR2 sequences are MNHEY and SMNVEV (reference sequence). This CDR3 is 15 amino acids long. Primers: 60 Vbeta forward and 13 Jbeta reverse. Repertoires were generated with immunoSEQ multiplex PCR, while TCRdb's copy carries only in-frame clones and drops some. The sample shows more than 150,000 clones, 70% to 90% of them seen only once. The gene calls are TRBV27 and TRBJ2-7; 9 bases are a match to TRBD2. This sequence originates from a woman aged 18-29 years in good health and CMV-seronegative. The sequencing input was PBMCs. This CDR3 reads CASSLASGTLGEQYF. The CDR3 DNA is TGTGCCAGCAGTTTAGCTAGCGGGACCCTCGGGGAGCAGTACTTC.